The next 24 T cell receptor beta chains were all read from a single sample in a study of blood T cell repertoires in COVID-19. Libraries were prepared by immunoSEQ multiplex PCR; TCRdb keeps only in-frame clonotypes and omits some of them. The data show approximately 260,000 clones, about 86% seen once. Input material: PBMCs or T cells enriched from blood (not recorded which). These receptors all come from a man younger than 45 with acute COVID-19.

This chain connects TRBV5-1 to TRBJ1-2; 7 positions agree with TRBD1. The germline V gene has CDR1 SGHRS and CDR2 YFSETQ. The V and J ends lost 0 bases and 4 bases, in that order; junction bases with no gene match: 12. The length of the CDR3 is 17 residues. CDR3 residues: CASSLEGDHRGGYGYTF. The CDR3 DNA is TGCGCCAGCAGCTTGGAGGGGGATCACAGGGGCGGCTATGGCTACACCTTC.

The chain couples TRBV15 to TRBJ2-3, with D perhaps matching TRBD2 (5 bases). The CDR3 totals 12 residues. Germline V CDR1 and CDR2: LNHNV, YYDKDF (reference sequence). Trimming stripped 4 bases from V and 9 bases from J, with 11 bases between. CDR3 region: CATSTTSYTQYF. The DNA for the CDR3 is TGTGCCACCAGCACCACTAGTTACACGCAGTATTTT.

The rearrangement links TRBV2 to TRBJ1-1; D not resolved. The CDR3 is 13 amino acids. V was pared by 6 bases and J by 1 base, with 9 bases between. CDR1 and CDR2 (germline): SNHLY, FYNNEI. In DNA form, the CDR3 reads TGTGCCAGCAGGTACAGAGCGAACACTGAAGCTTTCTTT. It translates to CASRYRANTEAFF.

The chain joins TRBV6-6 to TRBJ1-3; 9 bases map to TRBD1. The germline CDR1 and CDR2 sequences are MNHNY and SVGAGI (reference sequence). V lost 0 bases to trimming and J lost 4 bases; unmatched junction nucleotides: 1. The CDR3 runs 15 residues. CDR3 DNA: TGTGCCAGCAGTTACTCAACAGGGGGCGGAAACACCATATATTTT. It is translated as CASSYSTGGGNTIYF.

The sample holds a few counts of this clone. The chain combines TRBV18 with TRBJ1-4; weak D call: TRBD1 (5 bases). The CDR3 spans 16 residues. V was clipped by 6 bases and J by 7 bases, with 21 bases between them. Germline V gives CDR1 KGHSH, CDR2 LQKENI. The CDR3 region has the DNA TGTGCCAGCTCTCTACCAGAAGGGGTTAGAGGTGAAAAACTGTTTTTT. Translating gives CASSLPEGVRGEKLFF.

The chain uses TRBV19 and TRBJ1-4; D gene unclear. V lost 0 bases and J 4 bases, leaving 9 bases between the germline ends. Germline assignment: CDR1 LNHDA and CDR2 SQIVND (reference sequence). The CDR3 sequence is 15 residues long. The CDR3 reads CASSIESGFNEKLFF. The CDR3 DNA reads TGTGCCAGTAGTATAGAGTCAGGCTTTAATGAAAAACTGTTTTTT.

This clone was seen a handful of times. For the CDR3, the DNA is TGTGCCACCAGTGAGCAGGGGGCGAACTATGGCTACACCTTC. It translates to CATSEQGANYGYTF. The V call is TRBV24-1, the J call TRBJ1-2; 8 bases fit TRBD1. J was trimmed by 2 bases and V by 4 bases; bases with no gene match: 2. CDR3 size: 14 residues. In germline, CDR1 is KGHDR, CDR2 SFDVKD.

The rearrangement joins TRBV18 to TRBJ2-1; tentative D call: TRBD2 (6 bases). From germline, CDR1 is KGHSH and CDR2 LQKENI. The CDR3 has 14 amino acids. V dropped 3 bases and J dropped 4 bases, with 10 bases sitting between them. The CDR3 here is CASSPGLSYNEQFF. The CDR3 bases are TGTGCCAGCTCACCGGGACTGTCATACAATGAGCAGTTCTTC.

About this clone itself: At one end the junction does not follow the germline gene, possibly because of a read error. The chain is built from TRBV5-1 and TRBJ2-1, with 11 bases identical to TRBD2. The CDR3 consists of 16 residues. Per the germline V gene, CDR1 is SGHRS and CDR2 is YFSETQ. CDR3 sequence reads: CASSLVPASGRNEQFF. Written as DNA, the CDR3 is TGTGCCAGCAGCTTGGTACCGGCTAGCGGGAGGAATGAGCAGTTCTTC.

This clone showed up just once. This specimen includes other DNA sequences encoding the same CDR3. This sequence joins TRBV12-3 or TRBV12-4 and TRBJ1-2; D remains unclear. This CDR3 has 12 residues. V was cut by 3 bases and J by 1 base, with 3 bases left in between. In DNA, the CDR3 is TGTGCCAGCAGTTTGAGTAACTATGGCTACACCTTC. Translated: CASSLSNYGYTF.

This sequence joins TRBV9 and TRBJ2-5; D is ambiguous. V dropped 0 bases and J dropped 0 bases, with 9 bases sitting between them. This CDR3 has 15 residues. Per germline, CDR1 SGDLS and CDR2 YYNGEE. CDR3 region: CASSVGNGYQETQYF. In DNA, the CDR3 is TGTGCCAGCAGCGTAGGTAACGGGTACCAAGAGACCCAGTACTTC.

This chain joins TRBV7-3 and TRBJ2-1, with 9 bases fitting TRBD1. The V gene's germline CDR1 is SGHTA and CDR2 FQGTGA. Trimming removed 4 bases from V and 6 bases from J; junction bases left unmatched: 13. The CDR3 consists of 17 residues. The CDR3 is CASSSSPRDRVGNEQFF. The CDR3 DNA reads as TGTGCCAGCAGCTCATCTCCCCGGGACAGGGTAGGCAATGAGCAGTTCTTC.

The chain recombines TRBV3-1 (or the pseudogene TRBV3-2) with TRBJ2-1; the match to TRBD2 covers 10 bases. CDR1 is LGHDT and CDR2 is YNNKEL in the germline V gene (reference sequence). The CDR3 totals 16 residues. Trimming took 0 bases from V and 10 from J; bases not matched to a gene: 9. DNA of the CDR3: TGTGCCAGCAGCCAAGATACTAGCGGGACTAAAGACGAGCAGTTCTTC. It translates to CASSQDTSGTKDEQFF.

Only a few counts were recorded for this clone. The gene calls are TRBV7-2 and TRBJ2-2; tentatively, D is TRBD2 (7 bases). Germline V gives CDR1 SGHTA, CDR2 FQGNSA. The CDR3 is made up of 16 amino acids. Trimming took 1 base from V and 6 from J, leaving 15 bases between them. CDR3 amino acids: CASSLVLGGGAGELFF. The CDR3 coding sequence is TGTGCCAGCAGCTTAGTACTCGGAGGGGGGGCCGGGGAGCTGTTTTTT.

This clone occurred many times. The chain employs TRBV2 and TRBJ1-2; D is perhaps TRBD1 (5 bases). CDR1 and CDR2 from the germline V gene are SNHLY and FYNNEI. The V end was cut by 4 bases, the J end by 4 bases, with 7 bases between. The CDR3 contains 12 residues. Here the CDR3 reads CASSGQSYGYTF. The CDR3, as DNA: TGTGCCAGCAGTGGACAGAGCTATGGCTACACCTTC.

This sequence joins TRBV5-5 and TRBJ1-3; no firm D call. V was pared by 2 bases and J by 2 bases, with 8 bases between. The CDR3 contains 14 residues. Germline lookup yields CDR1 SGHKS and CDR2 YYEKEE (reference sequence). The CDR3 loop reads CASSLATTGNTIYF. The DNA for the CDR3 is TGTGCCAGCAGCTTAGCTACCACTGGAAACACCATATATTTT.

This chain connects TRBV19 to TRBJ1-6; D is unclear. Trimming pared 3 bases from V and 10 bases from J, leaving 13 bases between. This CDR3 has 14 residues. The germline V gene has CDR1 LNHDA and CDR2 SQIVND (reference sequence). This chain's CDR3 is CASSIVTTGSPLHF. In DNA form, the CDR3 reads TGTGCCAGTAGTATTGTGACCACGGGGTCACCCCTCCACTTT.

The chain combines TRBV7-2 with TRBJ1-5; tentative D call: TRBD1 (6 bases). V was trimmed by 2 bases and J by 6 bases, leaving 17 bases between them. CDR1 and CDR2 from the germline V gene are SGHTA and FQGNSA. This CDR3 has 16 residues. CDR3 coding DNA: TGTGCCAGCAGCTTAAGTAGAAGGGGGTACTTTCAGCCCCAGCATTTT. Encoded protein: CASSLSRRGYFQPQHF.

V gene TRBV14 combines with J gene TRBJ2-1; no clear D. CDR1 and CDR2 (germline): SGHDN, FVKESK. The ends were cut back, 1 base at V and 7 bases at J, with 5 bases in the middle. There are 12 residues in the CDR3. The CDR3 spells CASSQVSNEQFF. For the CDR3, the DNA is TGTGCCAGCAGCCAAGTCTCTAATGAGCAGTTCTTC.

The genes are TRBV6-1 and TRBJ1-5; the D is unclear. The CDR3 has 14 residues. Trimming removed 1 base from V and 1 base from J, with 5 bases in between. Germline assignment: CDR1 MNHNS and CDR2 SASEGT. CDR3 sequence: CASSEGESNQPQHF. The CDR3 nucleotides read TGTGCCAGCAGTGAAGGGGAGAGCAATCAGCCCCAGCATTTT.

The chain carries TRBV6-5 and TRBJ2-5, with 7 bases fitting TRBD1. The CDR3 runs to 15 residues. Germline CDR1 and CDR2: MNHEY and SVGAGI. Germline trimming cut 7 bases from V and 3 bases from J; bases unmatched to any gene: 11. CDR3 DNA: TGTGCCAGCAAAACTCAGACAGGGTCAAAAGAGACCCAGTACTTC. As protein: CASKTQTGSKETQYF.

This clone has a handful of counts. The chain carries TRBV6-5 and TRBJ1-1; D gene unclear. From germline, CDR1 is MNHEY and CDR2 SVGAGI. Between the trimmed V and J ends, which lost 5 bases and 5 bases, there was a span of 15 bases. The CDR3 loop spans 14 amino acids. The CDR3, as DNA: TGTGCCAGCAGTAACGCGGATTCGGGGACTGAAGCTTTCTTT. It is translated as CASSNADSGTEAFF.

V usage is TRBV5-1 and J usage is TRBJ1-1; D gene uncertain. CDR1 and CDR2 (germline): SGHRS, YFSETQ. V was pared by 4 bases and J by 2 bases, with 15 bases between. CDR3 length equals 15 residues. CDR3: CASSAEAAANTEAFF. DNA of the CDR3: TGCGCCAGCAGCGCGGAGGCCGCGGCTAACACTGAAGCTTTCTTT.

The V gene is TRBV6-5, the J gene TRBJ1-4; possible D gene TRBD1, 5 bases. V dropped 7 bases and J dropped 4 bases, with 13 bases sitting between them. This CDR3 is built from 14 residues. CDR1 and CDR2 (germline): MNHEY, SVGAGI. The CDR3 region has the DNA TGTGCCAGCAAATTGGGGGGGGGTAATGAAAAACTGTTTTTT. This translates into CASKLGGGNEKLFF.